Listed below are T cell receptor beta chains from one sample, sequenced in a study of response to subunit inactivated influenza vaccine. TCRdb ran MiXCR on the RT-PCR reads and lists one entry per CDR3 protein. The data show more than 500,000 distinct CDR3 sequences, with about 11% seen just once and approximately 10% held by the top ten. This sample was shared with a second study, whose subject was T cells expressing NK-cell markers.

This sample comprised PBMCs from blood, obtained on the day of vaccination. The receptors were gathered from a man in his fifties or sixties who received an inactivated influenza vaccine. Each CDR3 is given with its conserved first and last residue. The order of the fields is J gene, D gene, clone size, V gene, CDR3 DNA, CDR3 protein. The D gene is left open where the match is weak. A row's size may be missing; if present it is once, few, many or a size class.

>TRBJ2-5|NA|NA|TRBV30
TGTGCCTGGGTTCCGCCGAGGGGGAACACCCAGTACTTC
CAWVPPRGNTQYF
>TRBJ2-3|NA|NA|TRBV5-1
TGCGCCAGCAGCTCGGTCACCACAGATACGCAGTATTTT
CASSSVTTDTQYF
>TRBJ2-1|TRBD2|few|TRBV5-5
TGTGCCAGCAGTTCTACTAATAGCGGGCGATACAATGAGCAGTTCTTC
CASSSTNSGRYNEQFF
>TRBJ2-7|NA|NA|TRBV4-2
TGTGCCAGCAGCCGGGGGGGGACAGGCTACGAGCAGTACTTC
CASSRGGTGYEQYF
>TRBJ2-4|TRBD2|few|TRBV27
TGTGCCAGCAGTTTGGTGGGACTAGCGGGAGTTGGCGCCAAAAACATTCAGTACTTC
CASSLVGLAGVGAKNIQYF
>TRBJ2-3|TRBD2|NA|TRBV4-2
TGTGCCAGCAGCCCCTCGGGACTAGCGGGGGGCGCTAGCACAGATACGCAGTATTTT
CASSPSGLAGGASTDTQYF
>TRBJ1-6|NA|NA|TRBV20-1
TGCAGTGCCAAACTAGCTCATTCACCCCTCCACTTT
CSAKLAHSPLHF
>TRBJ2-1|TRBD2|few|TRBV3-1
TGTGCCAGCAGCACCCGACTAGCGGGAATCTACAATGAGCAGTTCTTC
CASSTRLAGIYNEQFF
>TRBJ2-1|TRBD2|few|TRBV11-2
TGTGCCAGCAGCTTAGATCGGACTAGCGGGAGGGCCTACAATGAGCAGTTCTTC
CASSLDRTSGRAYNEQFF
>TRBJ2-2|TRBD1|many|TRBV9
TGTGCCAGCAGCGTAGAAGGGACAGAGTTGACCGGGGAGCTGTTTTTT
CASSVEGTELTGELFF
>TRBJ2-1|TRBD2|few|TRBV7-2
TGTGCCAGCCGCCGTGCGGGAGCCACAAGGGAGCAGTTCTTC
CASRRAGATREQFF
>TRBJ2-5|TRBD2|NA|TRBV3-1
TGTGCCAGCAGCCAAGGGACTAGCGGGGTCCGGGGGCAAGAGACCCAGTACTTC
CASSQGTSGVRGQETQYF
>TRBJ2-5|TRBD1|few|TRBV9
TGTGCCAGCAGCGTAGAATGGACAGGGGGAGAGACCCAGTACTTC
CASSVEWTGGETQYF
>TRBJ2-2|NA|NA|TRBV27
TGTGCCAGCAGTCCAGAGATCTCCGGGGAGCTGTTTTTT
CASSPEISGELFF
>TRBJ2-5|TRBD2|many|TRBV10-3
TGTGCCATCGGGGAGGGGTACCAAGAGACCCAGTACTTC
CAIGEGYQETQYF
>TRBJ2-2|NA|NA|TRBV18
TGTGCCAGCAAACCGGGGCACGGGCTCCTCACCGGGGAGCTGTTTTTT
CASKPGHGLLTGELFF
>TRBJ1-1|TRBD1|few|TRBV7-9
TGTGCCAGCAGCCACAGACAGGGGAACACTGAAGCTTTCTTT
CASSHRQGNTEAFF
>TRBJ2-1|TRBD2|NA|TRBV11-2
TGTGCCAGCAGGCCCAGCGGGAGGGGATTCTACAATGAGCAGTTCTTC
CASRPSGRGFYNEQFF
>TRBJ1-5|NA|NA|TRBV10-3
TGTGCCATCAGTGAGTCGATGGGGGGTAATCAGCCCCAGCATTTT
CAISESMGGNQPQHF
>TRBJ2-5|TRBD2|few|TRBV2
TGTGCCAGCGAGTTAGATGCTAGCGGGAGCGAGACCCAGTACTTC
CASELDASGSETQYF
>TRBJ1-2|NA|NA|TRBV12-3/TRBV12-4
TGTGCCAGCAGTCTTTTCAAGGGGATCGGAAACTATGGCTACACCTTC
CASSLFKGIGNYGYTF
>TRBJ2-3|NA|few|TRBV12-3/TRBV12-4
TGTGCCAGCAGTCCAGTCTCAGATACGCAGTATTTT
CASSPVSDTQYF
>TRBJ2-1|NA|few|TRBV12-3/TRBV12-4
TGTGCCAGCAGTTCCGTTAGTGTCAATGAGCAGTTCTTC
CASSSVSVNEQFF
>TRBJ2-4|NA|NA|TRBV12-3/TRBV12-4
TGTGCCAGCAGTTTGCGGTTTGTCCGGTACTTC
CASSLRFVRYF
>TRBJ1-2|NA|many|TRBV29-1
TGCAGCGTTGAAGGGCAGGGCGTAAGTGGCTACACCTTC
CSVEGQGVSGYTF
>TRBJ2-3|TRBD2|NA|TRBV20-1
TGCAGTGCTAGAGTCCTAGCGGGGACCACAGATACGCAGTATTTT
CSARVLAGTTDTQYF
>TRBJ2-7|NA|many|TRBV6-1
TGTGCCAGCGGGTTCCCCGCCGAGCAGTACTTC
CASGFPAEQYF
>TRBJ2-7|NA|few|TRBV6-5
TGTGCCAGCAGTTACTCAGGTCCCCCCTACGAGCAGTACTTC
CASSYSGPPYEQYF
>TRBJ1-6|TRBD1|few|TRBV7-9
TGTGCCAGCAGCCGGACTCGGAGACAGGGTGGGGATTCACCCCTCCACTTT
CASSRTRRQGGDSPLHF
>TRBJ2-7|NA|few|TRBV20-1
TGCAGTCCTATTGGGGCCTACGAGCAGTACTTC
CSPIGAYEQYF
>TRBJ1-1|NA|many|TRBV29-1
TGCAGCGTTGAATTCCTGAACACTGAAGCTTTCTTT
CSVEFLNTEAFF
>TRBJ1-1|NA|few|TRBV4-2
TGTGCCAGCAGCCAAGTGGCGGGGGCGACTGAAGCTTTCTTT
CASSQVAGATEAFF
>TRBJ2-3|NA|few|TRBV7-2
TGTGCCAGTATAAGGGAGGGGGGGCACCCAGATACGCAGTATTTT
CASIREGGHPDTQYF